Given below is one TCR beta chain in context. The sample originates from a study of T cells in localized non-small cell lung cancer. V dropped 5 bases and J dropped 2 bases, with 12 bases sitting between them. Germline V gene sequence: CDR1 LNHDA, CDR2 SQIVND (reference sequence). This CDR3 is built from 14 residues. Here immunoSEQ multiplex PCR was the method, and the copy in TCRdb shows in-frame clones only, minus some. The repertoire holds 1,000 or so clones, about 30% seen once, with approximately 16% in the top ten. The sequence was obtained from a male donor at least 60 years old with stage II squamous cell lung carcinoma. The chain combines TRBV19 with TRBJ1-2; D is uncertain. The sequenced sample was lung tumor tissue, obtained before any cancer treatment. The CDR3 region has the DNA TGTGCCAGTAGTTCGCCCGACACGAACTATGGCTACACCTTC. Protein product: CASSSPDTNYGYTF.